This TCR beta chain emerged from a study of neurological immune-mediated disorders. This clonotype was recorded many times. Antigen: not known. It was by 5'RACE with 10-nucleotide random UMIs that the cDNA was made. Sequencing runs each yielded over 180 million TCR-beta sequences from 15-18 subjects. MiXCR, applied by TCRdb to the 5' RACE reads, yields one record per CDR3 protein. The repertoire holds fewer than 40,000 distinct CDR3 sequences, approximately 5% seen once, with over 2% in the top ten. The sorted libraries were prepared using about a million CD4+ or CD8+ T cells that had themselves been sorted. V shed 6 bases and J shed 8 bases, with 13 bases lying between them. Per germline, CDR1 SEHNR and CDR2 FQNEAQ (reference sequence). The CDR3 has 12 amino acids. Study-level results: The absence of shared CDR3 amino acid sequences among expanded clones across subjects suggests private repertoires in all groups.

The sequenced sample consisted of CD4+ T cells from blood. This receptor was obtained from a woman in her fifties or sixties in good health. The rearrangement links TRBV7-9 to TRBJ1-2; D is uncertain. The CDR3 protein is CASSREAIGYTF. Here the CDR3 DNA reads TGTGCCAGCAGTCGAGAGGCCATCGGCTACACCTTC.